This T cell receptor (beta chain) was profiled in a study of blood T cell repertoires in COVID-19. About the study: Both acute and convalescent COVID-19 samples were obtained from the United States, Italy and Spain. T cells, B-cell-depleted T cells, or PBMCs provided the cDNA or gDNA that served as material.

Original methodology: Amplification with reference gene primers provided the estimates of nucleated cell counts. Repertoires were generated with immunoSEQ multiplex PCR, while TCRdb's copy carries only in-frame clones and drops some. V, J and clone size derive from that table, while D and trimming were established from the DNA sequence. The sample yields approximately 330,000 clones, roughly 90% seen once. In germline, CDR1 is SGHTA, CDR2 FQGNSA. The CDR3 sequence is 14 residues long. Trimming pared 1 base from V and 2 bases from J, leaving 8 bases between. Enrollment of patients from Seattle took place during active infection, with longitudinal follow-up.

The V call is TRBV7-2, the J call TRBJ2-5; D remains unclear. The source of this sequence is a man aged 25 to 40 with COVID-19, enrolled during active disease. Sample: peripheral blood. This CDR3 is CASSLGSRQETQYF. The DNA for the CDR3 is TGTGCCAGCAGCTTAGGGTCCAGGCAAGAGACCCAGTACTTC.